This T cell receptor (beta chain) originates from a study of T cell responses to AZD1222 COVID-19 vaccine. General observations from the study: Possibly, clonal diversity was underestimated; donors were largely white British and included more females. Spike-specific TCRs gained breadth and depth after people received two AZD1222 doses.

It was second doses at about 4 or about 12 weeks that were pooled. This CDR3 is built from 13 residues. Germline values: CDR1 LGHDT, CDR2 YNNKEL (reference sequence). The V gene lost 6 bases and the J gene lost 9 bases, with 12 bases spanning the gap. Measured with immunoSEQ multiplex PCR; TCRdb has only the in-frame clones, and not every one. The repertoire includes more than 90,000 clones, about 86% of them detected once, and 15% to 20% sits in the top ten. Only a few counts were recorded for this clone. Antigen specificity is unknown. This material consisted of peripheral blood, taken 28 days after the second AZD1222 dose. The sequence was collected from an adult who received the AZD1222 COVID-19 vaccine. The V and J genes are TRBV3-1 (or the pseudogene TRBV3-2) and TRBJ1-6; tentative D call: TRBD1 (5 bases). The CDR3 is CASRPPGFSPLHF. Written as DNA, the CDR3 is TGTGCCAGCAGGCCACCAGGGTTTTCACCCCTCCACTTT.